This TCR beta chain was sequenced for a study of early T cells in non-severe SARS-CoV-2 infection. The CDR3 runs to 14 residues. CDR1 is MNHNY and CDR2 is SVGAGI in the germline V gene (reference sequence). V lost 4 bases to trimming and J lost 4 bases; unmatched junction nucleotides: 5. Unique molecular identifiers tagged individual cDNA molecules. TCRdb used MiXCR to reprocess the 5' RACE reads, holding one entry per CDR3 protein. The table has around 30,000 distinct CDR3 sequences, approximately 5.6% seen once. This clonotype was counted ten times or more. The chain couples TRBV6-6 to TRBJ1-1, with 8 bases identical to TRBD1. Specimen: whole blood. The receptor's source is an adult who was a healthcare worker with PCR-confirmed SARS-CoV-2 infection or an uninfected control (not recorded which). The CDR3 DNA reads TGTGCCAGCAGTTTAGACAGGGGTCGCACTGAAGCTTTCTTT. This encodes CASSLDRGRTEAFF.